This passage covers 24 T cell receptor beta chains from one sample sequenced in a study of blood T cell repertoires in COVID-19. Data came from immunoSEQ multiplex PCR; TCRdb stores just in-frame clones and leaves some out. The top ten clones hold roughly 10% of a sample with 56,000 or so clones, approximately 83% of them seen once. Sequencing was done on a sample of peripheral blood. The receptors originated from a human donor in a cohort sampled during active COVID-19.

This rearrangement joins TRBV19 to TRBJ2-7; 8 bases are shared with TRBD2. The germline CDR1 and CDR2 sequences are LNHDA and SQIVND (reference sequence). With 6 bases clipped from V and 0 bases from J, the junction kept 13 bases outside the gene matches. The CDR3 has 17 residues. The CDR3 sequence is CASSSRMAGRASYEQYF. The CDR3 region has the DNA TGTGCCAGTAGCTCCCGTATGGCCGGGAGGGCCTCCTACGAGCAGTACTTC.

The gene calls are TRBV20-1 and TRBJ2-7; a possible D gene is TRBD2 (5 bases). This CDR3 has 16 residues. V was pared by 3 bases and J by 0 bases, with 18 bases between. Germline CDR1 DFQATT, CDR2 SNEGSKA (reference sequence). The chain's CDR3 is CSASSPLLGSSYEQYF. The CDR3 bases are TGCAGTGCTAGTTCGCCCTTACTAGGGAGCTCCTACGAGCAGTACTTC.

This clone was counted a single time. The CDR3 sequence: CSVPKQGEHDYNEQFF. DNA for the CDR3: TGCAGCGTTCCGAAACAGGGGGAACACGACTACAATGAGCAGTTCTTC. The chain couples TRBV29-1 to TRBJ2-1; 8 bases are a match to TRBD1. Losses at the gene ends were 5 bases for V and 3 bases for J; bases not matched to a gene: 12. This CDR3 contains 16 residues. The germline gives CDR1 SQVTM, CDR2 ANQGSEA.

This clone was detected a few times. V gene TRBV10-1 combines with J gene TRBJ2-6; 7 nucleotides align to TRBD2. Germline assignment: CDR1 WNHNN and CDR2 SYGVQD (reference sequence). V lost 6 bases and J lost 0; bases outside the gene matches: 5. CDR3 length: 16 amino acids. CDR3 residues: CASSLAAGSGANVLTF. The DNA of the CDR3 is TGCGCCAGCAGCCTAGCGGCCGGCTCTGGGGCCAACGTCCTGACTTTC.

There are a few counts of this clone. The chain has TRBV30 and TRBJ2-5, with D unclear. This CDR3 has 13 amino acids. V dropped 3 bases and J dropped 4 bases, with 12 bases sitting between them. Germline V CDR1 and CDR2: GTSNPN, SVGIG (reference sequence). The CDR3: CAWRIVPRETQYF. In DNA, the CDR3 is TGTGCCTGGAGGATAGTCCCTCGAGAGACCCAGTACTTC.

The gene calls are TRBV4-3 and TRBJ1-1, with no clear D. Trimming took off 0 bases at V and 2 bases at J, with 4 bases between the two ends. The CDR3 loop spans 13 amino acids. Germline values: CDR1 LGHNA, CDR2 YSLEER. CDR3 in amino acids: CASSQDRNTEAFF. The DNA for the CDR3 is TGCGCCAGCAGCCAAGATAGAAACACTGAAGCTTTCTTT.

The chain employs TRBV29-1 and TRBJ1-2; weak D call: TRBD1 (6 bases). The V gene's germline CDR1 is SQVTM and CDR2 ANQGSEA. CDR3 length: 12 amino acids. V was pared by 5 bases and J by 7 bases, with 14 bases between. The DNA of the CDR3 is TGCAGCGTTCACAGGGAGAATGGTGGCTACACCTTC. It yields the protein CSVHRENGGYTF.

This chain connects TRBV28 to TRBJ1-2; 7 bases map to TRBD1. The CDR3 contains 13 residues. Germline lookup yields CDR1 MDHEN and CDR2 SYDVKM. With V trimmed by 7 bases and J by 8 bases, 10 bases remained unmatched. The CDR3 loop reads CASTNDRVGGYTF. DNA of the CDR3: TGTGCCAGCACTAATGACAGGGTTGGAGGCTACACCTTC.

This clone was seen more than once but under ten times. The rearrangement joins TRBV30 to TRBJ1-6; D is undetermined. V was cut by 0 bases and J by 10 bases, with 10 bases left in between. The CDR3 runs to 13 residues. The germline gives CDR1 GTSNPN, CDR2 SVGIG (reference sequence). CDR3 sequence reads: CAWSVEGESPLHF. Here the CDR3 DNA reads TGTGCCTGGAGTGTAGAGGGTGAATCACCCCTCCACTTT.

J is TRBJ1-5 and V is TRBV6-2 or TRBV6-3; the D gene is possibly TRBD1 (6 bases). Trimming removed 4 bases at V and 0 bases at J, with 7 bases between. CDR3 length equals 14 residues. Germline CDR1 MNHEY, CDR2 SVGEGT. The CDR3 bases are TGTGCCAGCAGTTGGACAGATAGCAATCAGCCCCAGCATTTT. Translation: CASSWTDSNQPQHF.

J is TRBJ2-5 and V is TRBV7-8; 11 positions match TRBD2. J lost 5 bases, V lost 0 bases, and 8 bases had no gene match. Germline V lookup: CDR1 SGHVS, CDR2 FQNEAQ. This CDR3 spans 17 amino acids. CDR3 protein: CASSLARTSGSVETQYF. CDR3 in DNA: TGTGCCAGCAGCTTAGCGCGAACTAGCGGGAGTGTGGAGACCCAGTACTTC.

CDR3 loop: CASTNPTGSQYF. CDR3 DNA sequence: TGTGCCAGCACCAATCCTACAGGGTCCCAGTACTTC. The V call is TRBV6-5, the J call TRBJ2-5; perhaps TRBD1 as D (6 bases). The length of the CDR3 is 12 residues. V lost 7 bases, J lost 9 bases, and 15 bases lay in between. Germline-derived CDR1 and CDR2 are MNHEY and SVGAGI.

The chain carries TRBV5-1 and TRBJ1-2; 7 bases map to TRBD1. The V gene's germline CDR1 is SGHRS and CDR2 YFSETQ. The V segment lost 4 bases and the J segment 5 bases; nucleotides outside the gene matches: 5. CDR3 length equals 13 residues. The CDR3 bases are TGCGCCAGCAGCGGAACAGGGGAATATGGCTACACCTTC. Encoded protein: CASSGTGEYGYTF.

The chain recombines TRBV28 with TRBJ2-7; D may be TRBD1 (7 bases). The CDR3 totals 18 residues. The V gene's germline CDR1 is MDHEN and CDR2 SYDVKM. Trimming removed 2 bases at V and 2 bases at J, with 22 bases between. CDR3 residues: CASSLGPGGYGITYEQYF. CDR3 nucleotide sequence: TGTGCCAGCAGTTTAGGCCCAGGGGGGTATGGGATTACCTACGAGCAGTACTTC.

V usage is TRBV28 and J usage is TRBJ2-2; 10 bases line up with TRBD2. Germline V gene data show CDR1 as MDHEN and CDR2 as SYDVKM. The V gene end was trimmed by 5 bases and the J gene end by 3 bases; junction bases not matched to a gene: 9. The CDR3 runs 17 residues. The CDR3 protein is CASSPTPGTSDTGELFF. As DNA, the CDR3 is TGTGCCAGCAGTCCAACTCCCGGGACTAGCGACACCGGGGAGCTGTTTTTT.

The CDR3 nucleotides read TGCAGCGTTGCCGTGTCAGGAGGCAATGAAAAACTGTTTTTT. It is translated as CSVAVSGGNEKLFF. The chain combines TRBV29-1 with TRBJ1-4; the D is unclear. The ends were cut back, 4 bases at V and 5 bases at J, with 14 bases in the middle. CDR3 size: 14 residues. The V gene's germline CDR1 is SQVTM and CDR2 ANQGSEA.

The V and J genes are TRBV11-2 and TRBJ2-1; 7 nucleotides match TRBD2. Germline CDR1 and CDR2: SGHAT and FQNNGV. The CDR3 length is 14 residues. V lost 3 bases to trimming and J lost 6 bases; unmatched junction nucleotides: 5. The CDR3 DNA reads TGTGCCAGCAGCTTTGGTGGGAGGGGCAATGAGCAGTTCTTC. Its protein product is CASSFGGRGNEQFF.

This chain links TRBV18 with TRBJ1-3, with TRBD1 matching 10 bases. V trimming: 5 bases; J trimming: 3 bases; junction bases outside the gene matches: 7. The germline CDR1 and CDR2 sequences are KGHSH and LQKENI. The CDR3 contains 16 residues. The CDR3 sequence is CASSITGTGVGNTIYF. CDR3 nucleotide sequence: TGTGCCAGCTCAATTACCGGGACAGGGGTTGGAAACACCATATATTTT.

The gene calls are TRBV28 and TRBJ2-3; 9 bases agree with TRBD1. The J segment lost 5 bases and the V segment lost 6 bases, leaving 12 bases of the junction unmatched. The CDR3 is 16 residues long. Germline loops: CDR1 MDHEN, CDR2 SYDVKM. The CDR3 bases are TGTGCCAGCAGGCCCCCGGCTTGGGACAGGGTAGATACGCAGTATTTT. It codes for CASRPPAWDRVDTQYF.

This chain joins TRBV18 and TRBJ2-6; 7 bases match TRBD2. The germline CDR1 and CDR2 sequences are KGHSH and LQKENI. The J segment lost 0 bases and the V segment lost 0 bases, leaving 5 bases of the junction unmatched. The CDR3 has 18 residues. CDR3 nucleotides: TGTGCCAGCTCACCACCGGGAGGGATACACTCTGGGGCCAACGTCCTGACTTTC. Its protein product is CASSPPGGIHSGANVLTF.

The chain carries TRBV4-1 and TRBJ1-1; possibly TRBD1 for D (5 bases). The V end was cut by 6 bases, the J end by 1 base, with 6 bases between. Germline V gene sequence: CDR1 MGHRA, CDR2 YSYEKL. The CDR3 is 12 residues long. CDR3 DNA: TGCGCCAGCAGAGGGGAGAACACTGAAGCTTTCTTT. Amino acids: CASRGENTEAFF.

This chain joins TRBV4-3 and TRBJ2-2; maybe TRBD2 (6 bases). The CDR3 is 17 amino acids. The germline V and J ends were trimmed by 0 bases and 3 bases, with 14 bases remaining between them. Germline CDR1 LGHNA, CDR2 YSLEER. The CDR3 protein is CASSQDLSGGDTGELFF. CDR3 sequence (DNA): TGCGCCAGCAGCCAAGATCTGTCCGGAGGGGACACCGGGGAGCTGTTTTTT.

This CDR3 reads CASSLRPEKRSTEAFF. Written as DNA, the CDR3 is TGCGCCAGCAGCTTGAGGCCAGAGAAACGGAGCACTGAAGCTTTCTTT. The chain has TRBV5-1 and TRBJ1-1; no reliable D call. The germline V gene encodes CDR1 SGHRS and CDR2 YFSETQ. Trimming removed 1 base at V and 4 bases at J, with 17 bases between. CDR3 length: 16 residues.

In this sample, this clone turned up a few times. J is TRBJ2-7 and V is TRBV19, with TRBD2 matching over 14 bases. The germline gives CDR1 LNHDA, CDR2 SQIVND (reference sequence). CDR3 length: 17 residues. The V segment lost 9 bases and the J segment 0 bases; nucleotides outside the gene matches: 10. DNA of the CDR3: TGTGCCAGACCAGGGACTAGCGGGAGCCGATCCTCCTACGAGCAGTACTTC. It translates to CARPGTSGSRSSYEQYF.